The text below deals with one TCR beta chain. Its antigen is undetermined. This CDR3 region has 14 residues. Germline V gene sequence: CDR1 MDHEN, CDR2 SYDVKM. V shed 6 bases and J shed 0 bases, with 11 bases lying between them. The donors were in the approximately 120-subject validation cohort; that cohort was separate from the roughly 680-subject first cohort. TCRdb's copy holds only in-frame clones and misses some; the assay was immunoSEQ multiplex PCR. The sample shows 300,000 to 450,000 clones, 80% to 90% of them seen only once. The data are from a study of cytomegalovirus exposure and HLA in healthy donors. Study results and caveats: A few chains tied to CMV proved CMV antigen-specific in vitro.

The V call is TRBV28, the J call TRBJ1-1; D remains unclear. The sample was PBMCs. The TCR originated in a woman under 30 in good health and CMV-seronegative. CDR3 region: CASSHWAMNTEAFF. Written as DNA, the CDR3 is TGTGCCAGCAGCCATTGGGCCATGAACACTGAAGCTTTCTTT.